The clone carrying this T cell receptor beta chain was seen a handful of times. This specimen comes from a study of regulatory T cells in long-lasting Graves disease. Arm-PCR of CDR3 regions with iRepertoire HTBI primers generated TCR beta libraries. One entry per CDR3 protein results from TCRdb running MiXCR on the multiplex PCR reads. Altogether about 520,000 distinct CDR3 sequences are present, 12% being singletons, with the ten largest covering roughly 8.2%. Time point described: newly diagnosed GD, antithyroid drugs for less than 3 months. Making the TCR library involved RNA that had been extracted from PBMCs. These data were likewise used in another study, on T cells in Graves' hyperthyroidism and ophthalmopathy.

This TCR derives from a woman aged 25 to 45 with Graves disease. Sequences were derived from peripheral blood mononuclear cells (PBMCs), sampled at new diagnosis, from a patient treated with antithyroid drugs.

CDR3 bases: TGTGCCAGTAGTACGGGACTCTACAATGAGCAGTTCTTC. It is translated as CASSTGLYNEQFF. The J gene is TRBJ2-1, the V gene TRBV19; tentative D call: TRBD2 (6 bases). Germline lookup yields CDR1 LNHDA and CDR2 SQIVND (reference sequence). The CDR3 spans 13 residues. Deletions cut 4 bases from V and 3 bases from J, with 7 bases between.